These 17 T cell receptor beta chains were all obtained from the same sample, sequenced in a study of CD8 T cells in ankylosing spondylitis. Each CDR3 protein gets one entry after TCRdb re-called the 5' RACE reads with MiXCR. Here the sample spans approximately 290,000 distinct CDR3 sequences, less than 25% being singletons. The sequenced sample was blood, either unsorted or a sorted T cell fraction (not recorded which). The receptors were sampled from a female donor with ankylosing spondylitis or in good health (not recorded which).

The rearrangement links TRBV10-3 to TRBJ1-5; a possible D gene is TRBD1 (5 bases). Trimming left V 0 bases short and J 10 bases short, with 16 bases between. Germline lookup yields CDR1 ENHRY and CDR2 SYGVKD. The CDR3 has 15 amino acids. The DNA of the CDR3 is TGTGCCATCAGTGAGTCCCGGGACCAGGGACGCCCCCAGCATTTT. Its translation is CAISESRDQGRPQHF.

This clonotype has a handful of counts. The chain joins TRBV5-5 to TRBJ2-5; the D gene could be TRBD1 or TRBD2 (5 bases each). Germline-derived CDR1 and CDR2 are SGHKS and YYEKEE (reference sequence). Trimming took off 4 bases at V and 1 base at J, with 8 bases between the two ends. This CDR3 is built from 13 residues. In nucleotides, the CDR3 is TGTGCCAGCAGCCGGGACCCCCAAGAGACCCAGTACTTC. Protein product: CASSRDPQETQYF.

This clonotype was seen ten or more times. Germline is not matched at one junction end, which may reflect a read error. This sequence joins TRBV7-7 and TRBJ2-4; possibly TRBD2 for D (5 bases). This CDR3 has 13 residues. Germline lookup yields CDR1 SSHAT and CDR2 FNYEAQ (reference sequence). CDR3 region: CASRYGSTDIQYF. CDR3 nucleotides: TGTGCTAGCAGGTATGGGAGTACGGACATTCAGTACTTC.

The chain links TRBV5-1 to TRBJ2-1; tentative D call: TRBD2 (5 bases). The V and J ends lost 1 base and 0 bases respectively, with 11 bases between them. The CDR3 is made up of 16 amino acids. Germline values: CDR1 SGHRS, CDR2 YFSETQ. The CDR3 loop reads CASSLITGSSYNEQFF. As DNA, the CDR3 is TGCGCCAGCAGCTTGATAACGGGGAGCTCCTACAATGAGCAGTTCTTC.

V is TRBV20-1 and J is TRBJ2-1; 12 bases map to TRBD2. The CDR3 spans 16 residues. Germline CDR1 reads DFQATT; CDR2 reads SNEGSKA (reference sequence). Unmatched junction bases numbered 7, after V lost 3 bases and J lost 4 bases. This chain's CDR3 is CSAREGLAGWYNEQFF. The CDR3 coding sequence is TGCAGTGCTAGGGAAGGACTAGCGGGATGGTACAATGAGCAGTTCTTC.

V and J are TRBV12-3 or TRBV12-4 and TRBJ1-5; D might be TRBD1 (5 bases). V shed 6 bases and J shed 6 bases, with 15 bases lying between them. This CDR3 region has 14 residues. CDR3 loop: CASSTSRGTQPQHF. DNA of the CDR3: TGTGCCAGCAGCACTTCTCGAGGGACTCAGCCCCAGCATTTT.

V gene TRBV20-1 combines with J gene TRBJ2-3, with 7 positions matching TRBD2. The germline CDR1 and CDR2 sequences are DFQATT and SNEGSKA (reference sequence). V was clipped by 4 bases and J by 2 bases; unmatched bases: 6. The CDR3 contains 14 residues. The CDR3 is CSAKSSGPTDTQYF. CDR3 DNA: TGCAGTGCTAAGTCTAGCGGACCCACAGATACGCAGTATTTT.

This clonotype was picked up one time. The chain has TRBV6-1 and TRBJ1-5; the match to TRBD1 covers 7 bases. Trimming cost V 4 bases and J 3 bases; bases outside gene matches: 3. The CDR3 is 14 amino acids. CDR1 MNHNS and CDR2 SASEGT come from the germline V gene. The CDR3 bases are TGTGCCAGCAGTGCGGGACAGTACAATCAGCCCCAGCATTTT. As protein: CASSAGQYNQPQHF.

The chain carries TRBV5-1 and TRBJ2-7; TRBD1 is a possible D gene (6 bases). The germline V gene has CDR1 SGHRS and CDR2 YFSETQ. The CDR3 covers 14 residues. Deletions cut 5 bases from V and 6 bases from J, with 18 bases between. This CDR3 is CASRLSGEGGEQYF. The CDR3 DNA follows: TGCGCCAGCAGACTCTCAGGGGAAGGGGGCGAGCAGTACTTC.

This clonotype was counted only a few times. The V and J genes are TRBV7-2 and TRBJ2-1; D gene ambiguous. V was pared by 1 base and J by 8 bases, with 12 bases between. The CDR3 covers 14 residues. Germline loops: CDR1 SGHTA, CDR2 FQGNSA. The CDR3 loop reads CASSLDGHRYEQFF. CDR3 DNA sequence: TGTGCCAGCAGCTTAGACGGCCACCGTTATGAGCAGTTCTTC.

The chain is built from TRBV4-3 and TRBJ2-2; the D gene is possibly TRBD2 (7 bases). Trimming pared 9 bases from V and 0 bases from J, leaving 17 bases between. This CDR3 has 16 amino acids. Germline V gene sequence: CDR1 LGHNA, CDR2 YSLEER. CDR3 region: CASRGGWDTNTGELFF. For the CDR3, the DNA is TGCGCCAGTAGGGGGGGATGGGACACGAACACCGGGGAGCTGTTTTTT.

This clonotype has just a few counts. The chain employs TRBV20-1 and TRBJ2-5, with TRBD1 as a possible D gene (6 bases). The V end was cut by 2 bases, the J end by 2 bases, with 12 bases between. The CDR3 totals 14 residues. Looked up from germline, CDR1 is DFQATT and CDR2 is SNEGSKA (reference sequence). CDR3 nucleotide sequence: TGCAGTGCTAGAAAGGGACACATACAAGAGACCCAGTACTTC. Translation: CSARKGHIQETQYF.

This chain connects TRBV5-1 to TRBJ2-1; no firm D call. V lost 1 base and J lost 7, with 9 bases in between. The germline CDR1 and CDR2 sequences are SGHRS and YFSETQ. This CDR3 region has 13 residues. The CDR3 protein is CASSLQTPNEQFF. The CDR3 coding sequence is TGCGCCAGCAGCTTGCAGACTCCGAATGAGCAGTTCTTC.

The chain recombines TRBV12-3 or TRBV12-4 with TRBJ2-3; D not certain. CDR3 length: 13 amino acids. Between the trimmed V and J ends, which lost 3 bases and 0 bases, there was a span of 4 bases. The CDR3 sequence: CASSFASTDTQYF. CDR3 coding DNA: TGTGCCAGCAGTTTTGCTAGCACAGATACGCAGTATTTT.

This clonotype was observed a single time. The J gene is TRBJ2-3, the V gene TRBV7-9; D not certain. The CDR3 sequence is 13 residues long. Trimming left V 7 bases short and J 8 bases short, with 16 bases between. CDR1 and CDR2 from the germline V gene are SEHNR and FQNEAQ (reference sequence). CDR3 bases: TGTGCCAGCACCTCTAGTGGGGTGGGTACGCAGTATTTT. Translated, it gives CASTSSGVGTQYF.

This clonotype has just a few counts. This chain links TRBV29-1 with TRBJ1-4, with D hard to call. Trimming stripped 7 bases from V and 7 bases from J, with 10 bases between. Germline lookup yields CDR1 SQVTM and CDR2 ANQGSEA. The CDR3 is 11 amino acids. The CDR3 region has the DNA TGCAGCGCAAGGGAAGTTGAAAAACTGTTTTTT. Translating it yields CSAREVEKLFF.

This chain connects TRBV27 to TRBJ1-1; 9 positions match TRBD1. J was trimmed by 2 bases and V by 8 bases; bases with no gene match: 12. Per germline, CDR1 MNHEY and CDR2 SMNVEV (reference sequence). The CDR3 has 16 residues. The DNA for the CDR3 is TGTGCCAGCGTTAATATGGGGGACAGGGATAACACTGAAGCTTTCTTT. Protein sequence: CASVNMGDRDNTEAFF.